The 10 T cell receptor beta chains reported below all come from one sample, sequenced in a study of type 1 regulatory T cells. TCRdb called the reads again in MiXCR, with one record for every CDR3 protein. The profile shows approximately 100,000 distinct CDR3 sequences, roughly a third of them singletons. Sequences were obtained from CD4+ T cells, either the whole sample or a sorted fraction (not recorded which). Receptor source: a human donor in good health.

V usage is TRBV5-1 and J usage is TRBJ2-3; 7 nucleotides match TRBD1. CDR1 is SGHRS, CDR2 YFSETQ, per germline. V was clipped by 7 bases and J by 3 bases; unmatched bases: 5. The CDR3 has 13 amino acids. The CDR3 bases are TGCGCCAGCCGGGGACAGAGAACAGATACGCAGTATTTT. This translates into CASRGQRTDTQYF.

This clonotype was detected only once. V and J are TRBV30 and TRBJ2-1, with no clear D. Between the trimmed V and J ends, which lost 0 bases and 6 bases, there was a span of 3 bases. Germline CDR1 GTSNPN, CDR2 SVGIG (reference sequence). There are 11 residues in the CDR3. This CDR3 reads CAWSVANEQFF. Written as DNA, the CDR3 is TGTGCCTGGAGTGTCGCCAATGAGCAGTTCTTC.

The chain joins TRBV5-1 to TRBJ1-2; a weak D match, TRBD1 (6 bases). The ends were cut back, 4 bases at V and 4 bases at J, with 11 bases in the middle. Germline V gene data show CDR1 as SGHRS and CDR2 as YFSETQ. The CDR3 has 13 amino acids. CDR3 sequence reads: CASSAGQSYGYTF. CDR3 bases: TGCGCCAGCAGCGCAGGACAGAGCTATGGCTACACCTTC.

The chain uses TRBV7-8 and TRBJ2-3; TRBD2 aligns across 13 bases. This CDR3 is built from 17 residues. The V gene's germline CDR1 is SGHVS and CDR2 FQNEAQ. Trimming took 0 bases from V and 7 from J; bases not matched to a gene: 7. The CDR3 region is CASSLAPTSGRTNTQYF. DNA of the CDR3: TGTGCCAGCAGCTTAGCCCCGACTAGCGGGAGGACGAATACGCAGTATTTT.

In DNA, the CDR3 is TGTGCCAGCAGCCAGAGGGACAGACATACGTATGAGCAGTTCTTC. This codes for CASSQRDRHTYEQFF. J is TRBJ2-1 and V is TRBV14, with 7 bases fitting TRBD1. Germline V gene sequence: CDR1 SGHDN, CDR2 FVKESK. V lost 3 bases and J lost 8; bases outside the gene matches: 10. This CDR3 contains 15 residues.

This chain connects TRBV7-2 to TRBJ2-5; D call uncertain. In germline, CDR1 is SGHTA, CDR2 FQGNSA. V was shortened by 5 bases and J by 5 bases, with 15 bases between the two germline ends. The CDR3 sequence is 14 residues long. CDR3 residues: CASSPTRVAETQYF. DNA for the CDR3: TGTGCCAGCAGCCCTACTCGGGTGGCGGAGACCCAGTACTTC.

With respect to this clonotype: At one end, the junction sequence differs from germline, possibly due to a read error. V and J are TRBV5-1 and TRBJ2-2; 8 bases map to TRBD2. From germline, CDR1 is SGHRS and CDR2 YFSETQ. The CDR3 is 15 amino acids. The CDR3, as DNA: TGCGCCAGCAGCTCGGGACTAGGGGACACCCGGGAGCTGTTTTTT. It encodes CASSSGLGDTRELFF.

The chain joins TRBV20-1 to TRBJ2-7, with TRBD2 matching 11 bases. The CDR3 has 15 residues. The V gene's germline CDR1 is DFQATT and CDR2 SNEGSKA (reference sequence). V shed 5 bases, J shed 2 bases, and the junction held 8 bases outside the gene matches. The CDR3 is CSAEETSGTPYEQYF. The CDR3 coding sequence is TGCAGTGCTGAAGAGACTAGCGGGACACCCTACGAGCAGTACTTC.

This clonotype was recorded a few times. CDR3 in DNA: TGCAGTGCTAGAGATGTCGACGAATCTATCTCCTACGAGCAGTACTTC. Protein product: CSARDVDESISYEQYF. This sequence joins TRBV20-1 and TRBJ2-7; no reliable D call. The ends were cut back, 0 bases at V and 0 bases at J, with 15 bases in the middle. CDR1 and CDR2 from the germline V gene are DFQATT and SNEGSKA (reference sequence). The CDR3 runs 16 residues.

The CDR3 nucleotides read TGTGCCACCAGCAGACAGGGGTTTCAGCCCCAGCATTTT. Amino acid sequence: CATSRQGFQPQHF. The chain employs TRBV15 and TRBJ1-5, with a weak D call TRBD1 (6 bases). CDR3 length equals 13 residues. With 2 bases removed from V and 6 bases from J, the gap between germline ends came to 8 bases. CDR1 and CDR2 (germline): LNHNV, YYDKDF (reference sequence). The complete variable domain, with remaining parts taken from reference TRBV15 and TRBJ1-5, reads DAMVIQNPRYQVTQFGKPVTLSCSQTLNHNVMYWYQQKSSQAPKLLFHYYDKDFNNEADTPDNFQSRRPNTSFCFLDIRSPGLGDTAMYLCATSRQGFQPQHFGDGTRLSIL.